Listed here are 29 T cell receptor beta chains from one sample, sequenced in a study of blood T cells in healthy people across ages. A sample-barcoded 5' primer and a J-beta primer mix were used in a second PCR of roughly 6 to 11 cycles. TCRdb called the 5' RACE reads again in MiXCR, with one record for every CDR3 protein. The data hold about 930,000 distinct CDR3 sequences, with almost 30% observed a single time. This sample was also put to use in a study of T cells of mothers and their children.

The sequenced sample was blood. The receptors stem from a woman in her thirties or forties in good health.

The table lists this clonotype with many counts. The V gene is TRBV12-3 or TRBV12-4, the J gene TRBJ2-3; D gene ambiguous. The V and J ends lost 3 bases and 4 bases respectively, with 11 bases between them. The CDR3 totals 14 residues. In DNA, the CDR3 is TGTGCCAGCAGTTTGTCTCGGGCCCCAGATACGCAGTATTTT. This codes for CASSLSRAPDTQYF.

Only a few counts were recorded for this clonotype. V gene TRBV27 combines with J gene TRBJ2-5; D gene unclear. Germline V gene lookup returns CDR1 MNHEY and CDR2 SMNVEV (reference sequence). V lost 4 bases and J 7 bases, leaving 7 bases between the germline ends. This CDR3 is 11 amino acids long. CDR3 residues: CASSSASTQYF. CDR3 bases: TGTGCCAGCAGTTCCGCCTCGACCCAGTACTTC.

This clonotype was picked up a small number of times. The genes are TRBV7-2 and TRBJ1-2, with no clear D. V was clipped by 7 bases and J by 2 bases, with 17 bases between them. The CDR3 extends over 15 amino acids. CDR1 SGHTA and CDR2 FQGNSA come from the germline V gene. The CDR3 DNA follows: TGTGCCAGCACCCTAGACGCAGGCGCCAACTATGGCTACACCTTC. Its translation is CASTLDAGANYGYTF. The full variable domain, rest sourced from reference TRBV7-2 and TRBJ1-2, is GAGVSQSPSNKVTEKGKDVELRCDPISGHTALYWYRQSLGQGLEFLIYFQGNSAPDKSGLPSDRFSAERTGGSVSTLTIQRTQQEDSAVYLCASTLDAGANYGYTFGSGTRLTVV.

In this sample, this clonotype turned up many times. The CDR3 DNA reads TGCAGTGCTGCCCTTAACAGGGGCCAGCTCGAGCAGTACTTC. Protein: CSAALNRGQLEQYF. The rearrangement joins TRBV20-1 to TRBJ2-7; 7 positions agree with TRBD1. CDR1 and CDR2 (germline): DFQATT, SNEGSKA (reference sequence). CDR3 length: 14 residues. The J segment lost 6 bases and the V segment lost 5 bases, leaving 13 bases of the junction unmatched.

The CDR3 DNA reads TGCGCCAGCAGCTTATTGGACAGTCTAAACTATGGCTACACCTTC. It is translated as CASSLLDSLNYGYTF. The V gene is TRBV5-1, the J gene TRBJ1-2, with D tentatively TRBD1 (6 bases). Trimming removed 2 bases from V and 2 bases from J, with 13 bases in between. Germline V gene lookup returns CDR1 SGHRS and CDR2 YFSETQ. CDR3 size: 15 residues.

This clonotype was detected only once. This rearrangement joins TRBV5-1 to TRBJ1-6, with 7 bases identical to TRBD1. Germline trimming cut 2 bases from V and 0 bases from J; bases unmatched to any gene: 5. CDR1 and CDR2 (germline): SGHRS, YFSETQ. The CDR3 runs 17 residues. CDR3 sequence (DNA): TGCGCCAGCAGCTTCGACAGGGCCATCTCCTATAATTCACCCCTCCACTTT. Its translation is CASSFDRAISYNSPLHF. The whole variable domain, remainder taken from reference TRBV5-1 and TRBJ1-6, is KAGVTQTPRYLIKTRGQQVTLSCSPISGHRSVSWYQQTPGQGLQFLFEYFSETQRNKGNFPGRFSGRQFSNSRSEMNVSTLELGDSALYLCASSFDRAISYNSPLHFGNGTRLTVT.

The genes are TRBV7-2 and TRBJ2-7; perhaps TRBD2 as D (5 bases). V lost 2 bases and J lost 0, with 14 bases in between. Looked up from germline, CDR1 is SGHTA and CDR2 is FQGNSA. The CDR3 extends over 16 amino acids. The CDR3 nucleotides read TGTGCCAGCAGCTTAACCGGGAAAATAAGCTCCTACGAGCAGTACTTC. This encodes CASSLTGKISSYEQYF.

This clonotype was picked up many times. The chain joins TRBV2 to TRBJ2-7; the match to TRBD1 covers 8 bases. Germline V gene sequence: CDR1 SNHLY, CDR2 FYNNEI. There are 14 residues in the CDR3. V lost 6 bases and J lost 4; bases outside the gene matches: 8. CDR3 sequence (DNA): TGTGCCAGCAGCTCCGACAGGGGAGTATACGAGCAGTACTTC. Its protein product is CASSSDRGVYEQYF.

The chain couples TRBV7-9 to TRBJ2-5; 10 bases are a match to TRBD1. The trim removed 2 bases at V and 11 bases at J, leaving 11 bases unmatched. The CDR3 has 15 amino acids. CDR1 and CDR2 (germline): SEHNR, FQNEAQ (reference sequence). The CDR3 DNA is TGTGCCAGCAGCTTACTGGGACAGGGGAACAATGAGCAGTACTTC. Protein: CASSLLGQGNNEQYF.

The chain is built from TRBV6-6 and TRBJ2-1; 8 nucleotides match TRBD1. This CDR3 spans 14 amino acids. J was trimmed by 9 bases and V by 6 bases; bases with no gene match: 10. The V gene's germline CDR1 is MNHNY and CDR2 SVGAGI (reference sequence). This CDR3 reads CASSLRVQGGEQFF. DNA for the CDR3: TGTGCCAGCAGCCTCCGCGTACAGGGGGGTGAGCAGTTCTTC.

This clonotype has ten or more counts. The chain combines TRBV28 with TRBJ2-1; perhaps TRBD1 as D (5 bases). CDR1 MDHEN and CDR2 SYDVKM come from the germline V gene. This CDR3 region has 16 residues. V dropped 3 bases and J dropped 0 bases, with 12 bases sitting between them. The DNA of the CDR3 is TGTGCCAGCAGTTTGGGGCTAATAAGCTCCTACAATGAGCAGTTCTTC. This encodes CASSLGLISSYNEQFF.

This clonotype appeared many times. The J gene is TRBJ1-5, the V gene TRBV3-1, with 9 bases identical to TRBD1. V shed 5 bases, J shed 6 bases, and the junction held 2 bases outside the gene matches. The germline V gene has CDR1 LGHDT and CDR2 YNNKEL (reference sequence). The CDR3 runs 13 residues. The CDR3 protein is CASSGTGSQPQHF. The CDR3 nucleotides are TGTGCCAGCAGCGGGACAGGGAGTCAGCCCCAGCATTTT.

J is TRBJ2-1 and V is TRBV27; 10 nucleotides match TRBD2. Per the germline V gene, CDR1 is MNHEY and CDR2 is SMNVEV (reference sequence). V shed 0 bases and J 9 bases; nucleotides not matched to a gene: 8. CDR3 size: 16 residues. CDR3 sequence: CASSLSKGLAASEQFF. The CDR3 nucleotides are TGTGCCAGCAGTTTATCGAAAGGACTAGCGGCCAGTGAGCAGTTCTTC.

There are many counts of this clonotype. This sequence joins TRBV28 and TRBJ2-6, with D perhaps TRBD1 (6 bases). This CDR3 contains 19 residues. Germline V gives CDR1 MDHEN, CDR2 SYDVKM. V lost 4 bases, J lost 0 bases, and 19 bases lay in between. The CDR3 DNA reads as TGTGCCAGCAGTTCGGATTATTGGACAGATAGCTCTGGGGCCAACGTCCTGACTTTC. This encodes CASSSDYWTDSSGANVLTF. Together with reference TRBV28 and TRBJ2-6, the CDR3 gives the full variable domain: DVKVTQSSRYLVKRTGEKVFLECVQDMDHENMFWYRQDPGLGLRLIYFSYDVKMKEKGDIPEGYSVSREKKERFSLILESASTNQTSMYLCASSSDYWTDSSGANVLTFGAGSRLTVL.

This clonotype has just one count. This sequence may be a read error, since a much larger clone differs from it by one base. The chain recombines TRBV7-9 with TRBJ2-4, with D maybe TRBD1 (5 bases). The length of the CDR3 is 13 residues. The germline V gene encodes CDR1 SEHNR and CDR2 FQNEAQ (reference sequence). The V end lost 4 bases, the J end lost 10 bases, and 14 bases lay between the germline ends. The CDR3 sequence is CASSSKDTSIQYF. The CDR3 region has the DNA TGTGCCAGCAGCTCCAAGGACACTTCTATTCAGTACTTC.

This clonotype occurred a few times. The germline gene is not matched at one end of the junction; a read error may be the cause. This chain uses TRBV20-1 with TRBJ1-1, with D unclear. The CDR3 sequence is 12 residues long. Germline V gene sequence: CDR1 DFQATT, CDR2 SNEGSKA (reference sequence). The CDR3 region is CRARWQMKEAFF. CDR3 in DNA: TGCAGGGCTAGATGGCAGATGAAAGAAGCTTTCTTT.

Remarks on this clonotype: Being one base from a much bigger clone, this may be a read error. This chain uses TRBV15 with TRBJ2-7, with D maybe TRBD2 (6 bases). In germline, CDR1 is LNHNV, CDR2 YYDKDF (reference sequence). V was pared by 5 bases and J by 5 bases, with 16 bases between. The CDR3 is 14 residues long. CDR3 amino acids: CATSYRRRGHEQYF. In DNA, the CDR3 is TGTGCCACCAGCTATCGACGGAGGGGCCACGAGCAGTACTTC.

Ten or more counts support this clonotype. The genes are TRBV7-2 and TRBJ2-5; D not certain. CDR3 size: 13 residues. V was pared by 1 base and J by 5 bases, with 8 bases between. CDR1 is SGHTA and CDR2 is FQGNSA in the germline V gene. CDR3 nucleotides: TGTGCCAGCAGCTTAGACCTGGGGGAGACCCAGTACTTC. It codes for CASSLDLGETQYF. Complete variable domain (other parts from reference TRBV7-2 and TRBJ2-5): GAGVSQSPSNKVTEKGKDVELRCDPISGHTALYWYRQSLGQGLEFLIYFQGNSAPDKSGLPSDRFSAERTGGSVSTLTIQRTQQEDSAVYLCASSLDLGETQYFGPGTRLLVL.

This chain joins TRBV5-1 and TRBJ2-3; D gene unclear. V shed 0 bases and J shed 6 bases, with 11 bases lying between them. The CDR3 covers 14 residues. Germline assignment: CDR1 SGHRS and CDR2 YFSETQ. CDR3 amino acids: CASSLVRVLDTQYF. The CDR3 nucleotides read TGCGCCAGCAGCTTGGTCCGGGTATTGGATACGCAGTATTTT.

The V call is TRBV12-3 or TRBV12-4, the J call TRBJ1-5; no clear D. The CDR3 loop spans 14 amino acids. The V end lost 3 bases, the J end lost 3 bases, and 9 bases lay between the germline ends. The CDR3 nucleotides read TGTGCCAGCAGTTTCAGCAGTTTCAATCAGCCCCAGCATTTT. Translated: CASSFSSFNQPQHF.

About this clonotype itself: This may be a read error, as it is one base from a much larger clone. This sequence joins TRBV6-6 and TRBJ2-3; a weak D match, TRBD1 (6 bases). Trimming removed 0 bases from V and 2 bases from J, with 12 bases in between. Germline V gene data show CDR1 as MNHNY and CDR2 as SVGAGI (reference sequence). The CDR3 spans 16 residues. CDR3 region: CASSYSYGQTTDTQYF. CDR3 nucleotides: TGTGCCAGCAGTTACTCTTACGGACAGACCACAGATACGCAGTATTTT.

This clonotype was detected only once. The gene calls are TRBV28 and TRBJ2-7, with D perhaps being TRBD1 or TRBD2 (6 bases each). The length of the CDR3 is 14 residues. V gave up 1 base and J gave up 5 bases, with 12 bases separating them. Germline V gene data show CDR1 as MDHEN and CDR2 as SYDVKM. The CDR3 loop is CASSLSAGEDEQYF. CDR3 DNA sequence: TGTGCCAGCAGTTTATCGGCAGGGGAGGACGAGCAGTACTTC. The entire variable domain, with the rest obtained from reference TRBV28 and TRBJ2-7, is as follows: DVKVTQSSRYLVKRTGEKVFLECVQDMDHENMFWYRQDPGLGLRLIYFSYDVKMKEKGDIPEGYSVSREKKERFSLILESASTNQTSMYLCASSLSAGEDEQYFGPGTRLTVT.

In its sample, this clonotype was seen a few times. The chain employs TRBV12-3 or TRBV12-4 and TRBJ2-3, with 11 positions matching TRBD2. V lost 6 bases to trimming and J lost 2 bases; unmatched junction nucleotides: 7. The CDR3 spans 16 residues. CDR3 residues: CASSPPTSGDTDTQYF. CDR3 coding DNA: TGTGCCAGCAGCCCTCCGACTAGCGGGGACACAGATACGCAGTATTTT.

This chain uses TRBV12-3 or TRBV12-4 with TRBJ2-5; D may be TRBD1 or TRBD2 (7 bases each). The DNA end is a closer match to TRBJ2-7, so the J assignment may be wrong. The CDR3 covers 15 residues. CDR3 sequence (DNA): TGTGCCAGCAGTTTAGGGGGGGGACAGAGCTACGAGCAGTACTTC. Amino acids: CASSLGGGQSYEQYF.

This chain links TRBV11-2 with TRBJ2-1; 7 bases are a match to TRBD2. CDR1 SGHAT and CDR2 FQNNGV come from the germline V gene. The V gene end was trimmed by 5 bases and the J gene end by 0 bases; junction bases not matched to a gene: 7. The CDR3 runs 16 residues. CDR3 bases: TGTGCCAGCAGCCCTCTGCGGGGGAACTCCTACAATGAGCAGTTCTTC. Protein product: CASSPLRGNSYNEQFF. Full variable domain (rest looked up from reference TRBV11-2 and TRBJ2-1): EAGVAQSPRYKIIEKRQSVAFWCNPISGHATLYWYQQILGQGPKLLIQFQNNGVVDDSQLPKDRFSAERLKGVDSTLKIQPAKLEDSAVYLCASSPLRGNSYNEQFFGPGTRLTVL.

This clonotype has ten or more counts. The CDR3 region has the DNA TGCAGTGCTAGAGAGGGTAGCGGGGGGGCCTACGAGCAGTACTTC. Amino acids: CSAREGSGGAYEQYF. The chain couples TRBV20-1 to TRBJ2-7; 11 nucleotides agree with TRBD2. The V and J ends lost 0 bases and 2 bases, in that order; junction bases with no gene match: 3. This CDR3 comprises 15 residues. From germline, CDR1 is DFQATT and CDR2 SNEGSKA (reference sequence).

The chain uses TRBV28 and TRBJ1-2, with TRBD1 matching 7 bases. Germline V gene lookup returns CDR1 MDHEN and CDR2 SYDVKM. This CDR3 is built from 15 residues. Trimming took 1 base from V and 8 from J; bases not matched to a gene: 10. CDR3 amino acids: CASSLSRQGLRGYTF. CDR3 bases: TGTGCCAGCAGTTTATCCCGACAGGGTTTGAGGGGCTACACCTTC.

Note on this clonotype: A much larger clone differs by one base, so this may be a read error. The CDR3 reads CATSERGTGGGEQYF. CDR3 DNA: TGTGCCACCAGTGAGCGGGGGACAGGGGGCGGAGAGCAGTACTTC. This chain joins TRBV24-1 and TRBJ2-5; 12 bases fit TRBD1. Germline values: CDR1 KGHDR, CDR2 SFDVKD. Trimming took 4 bases from V and 11 from J; bases not matched to a gene: 10. This CDR3 is 15 amino acids long.

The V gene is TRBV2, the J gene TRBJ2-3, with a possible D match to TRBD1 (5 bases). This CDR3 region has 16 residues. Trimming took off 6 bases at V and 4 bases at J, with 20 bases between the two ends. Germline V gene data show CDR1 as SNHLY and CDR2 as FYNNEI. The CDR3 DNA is TGTGCCAGCAGGTCAAGACAGTTCCCCCCCGCAGATACGCAGTATTTT. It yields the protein CASRSRQFPPADTQYF. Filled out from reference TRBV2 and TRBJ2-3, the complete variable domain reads EPEVTQTPSHQVTQMGQEVILRCVPISNHLYFYWYRQILGQKVEFLVSFYNNEISEKSEIFDDQFSVERPDGSNFTLKIRSTKLEDSAMYFCASRSRQFPPADTQYFGPGTRLTVL.